These 20 T cell receptor beta chains share one sample of origin, sequenced in a study of T cells in Graves' hyperthyroidism and ophthalmopathy (dated by TCRdb to between 2018 and 2020). Library preparation was by multiplex PCR. Instrument on record: Illumina HiSeq 2000. The TCR beta CDR3 regions were amplified from RNA transcripts. A first-round RT-PCR of the TCR CDR3 used the HTBI primer set with the Qiagen OneStep RT-PCR kit. TCRdb reran the public reads through fastp at Q25 and MiXCR, keeping productive beta chains. Rows with a matching CDR3 protein are joined into one entry that keeps the most common DNA and genes. This sample is represented by 300,000 to 350,000 distinct CDR3 sequences; 16% of them were singletons. The ten top clones hold 33% of the sample. Sequences were obtained from blood. These receptors were collected from a man aged 30 to 39 with Graves' hyperthyroidism.

The chain recombines TRBV9 with TRBJ2-1; TRBD2 matches at 11 bases. V lost 5 bases to trimming and J lost 3 bases; unmatched junction nucleotides: 4. This CDR3 is built from 15 residues. Germline CDR1 is SGDLS and CDR2 is YYNGEE. The CDR3 DNA reads as TGTGCCAGCAGTGAGACTAGCGGGAACTACAATGAGCAGTTCTTC. It specifies CASSETSGNYNEQFF.

This clonotype came up many times. Here the CDR3 DNA reads TGTGCCACCATGGGTGACGATCAGCCCCAGCATTTT. It encodes CATMGDDQPQHF. The J gene is TRBJ1-5, the V gene TRBV24-1, with D unresolved. The CDR3 has 12 amino acids. The germline V gene encodes CDR1 KGHDR and CDR2 SFDVKD. V was shortened by 8 bases and J by 5 bases, with 9 bases between the two germline ends.

Worth noting for this clonotype: A much larger clone sits a single nucleotide away, making a read error possible. CDR3 protein: CIASGPLTSYEQYF. CDR3 nucleotides: TGCATTGCTTCCGGACCCCTAACGTCCTACGAGCAGTACTTC. The rearrangement uses TRBV20-1 and TRBJ2-7; no firm D call. CDR3 length: 14 amino acids. The germline V gene encodes CDR1 DFQATT and CDR2 SNEGSKA (reference sequence).

This clonotype was counted between two and nine times. This rearrangement joins TRBV3-1 to TRBJ1-3; tentatively, D is TRBD1 (5 bases). CDR3 length equals 15 residues. Trimming stripped 6 bases from V and 0 bases from J, with 12 bases between. The germline V gene has CDR1 LGHDT and CDR2 YNNKEL (reference sequence). Here the CDR3 DNA reads TGTGCCAGCAGTCCTCGACAGAACTCTGGAAACACCATATATTTT. Translating it yields CASSPRQNSGNTIYF.

This clonotype appeared many times. The chain uses TRBV11-2 and TRBJ1-1, with 8 bases fitting TRBD1. The CDR3 extends over 15 amino acids. Germline assignment: CDR1 SGHAT and CDR2 FQNNGV. Trimming removed 6 bases from V and 1 base from J; junction bases left unmatched: 7. In nucleotides, the CDR3 is TGTGCCAGCAGACGACCCGGGACAGGGAACACTGAAGCTTTCTTT. Residues: CASRRPGTGNTEAFF.

This clonotype was seen many times. This chain joins TRBV27 and TRBJ2-5; possible D gene TRBD1, 5 bases. Germline lookup yields CDR1 MNHEY and CDR2 SMNVEV (reference sequence). The CDR3 is 15 residues long. Between the trimmed V and J ends, which lost 0 bases and 5 bases, there was a span of 13 bases. The CDR3 DNA reads as TGTGCCAGCAGTTTATCCTCAGGGTTTAGCGAGACCCAGTACTTC. The encoded protein is CASSLSSGFSETQYF.

This clonotype was observed many times. This chain uses TRBV15 with TRBJ1-5; D gene uncertain. Germline values: CDR1 LNHNV, CDR2 YYDKDF (reference sequence). V dropped 4 bases and J dropped 0 bases, with 10 bases sitting between them. The CDR3 contains 15 residues. CDR3: CATSIYFPSNQPQHF. CDR3 DNA: TGTGCCACCAGCATTTATTTCCCTAGCAATCAGCCCCAGCATTTT.

In its sample, this clonotype was seen many times. The rearrangement joins TRBV2 to TRBJ1-2, with a tentative D call TRBD1 (5 bases). CDR3 length equals 15 residues. V shed 7 bases and J shed 4 bases, with 19 bases lying between them. The germline CDR1 and CDR2 sequences are SNHLY and FYNNEI. The CDR3 loop is CASNPLPDSIYGYTF. In nucleotides, the CDR3 is TGTGCCAGCAACCCCCTTCCCGACAGTATCTATGGCTACACCTTC.

The V call is TRBV20-1, the J call TRBJ2-3; 10 nucleotides match TRBD2. V gave up 3 bases and J gave up 3 bases; unmatched junction bases: 12. CDR3 length: 17 residues. The V gene's germline CDR1 is DFQATT and CDR2 SNEGSKA (reference sequence). This chain's CDR3 is CSASQATFSGRTDTQYF. The CDR3 nucleotides read TGCAGTGCTAGTCAGGCCACCTTTAGCGGGAGGACAGATACGCAGTATTTT.

The V gene is TRBV6-1, the J gene TRBJ1-1; D is uncertain. The germline V gene has CDR1 MNHNS and CDR2 SASEGT. V was trimmed by 10 bases and J by 1 base, leaving 10 bases between them. This CDR3 is built from 12 residues. The CDR3 DNA reads TGTGCCACCTTTCACAGGAACACTGAAGCTTTCTTT. Encoded protein: CATFHRNTEAFF.

This chain connects TRBV27 to TRBJ2-2; 7 bases match TRBD1. This CDR3 has 16 amino acids. Unmatched junction bases numbered 8, after V lost 4 bases and J lost 3 bases. Germline V gives CDR1 MNHEY, CDR2 SMNVEV (reference sequence). This CDR3 reads CASSWDSRRYTGELFF. The CDR3 nucleotides are TGTGCCAGCAGTTGGGACAGCAGACGTTACACCGGGGAGCTGTTTTTT.

V usage is TRBV12-3 or TRBV12-4 and J usage is TRBJ1-2; 8 bases are a match to TRBD1. This CDR3 spans 15 amino acids. V shed 2 bases and J 6 bases; nucleotides not matched to a gene: 8. CDR3 nucleotides: TGTGCCAGCAGTTTAAGCTCGACAGGGGCAAATGGCTACACCTTC. Encoded protein: CASSLSSTGANGYTF.

The rearrangement links TRBV6-1 to TRBJ2-7; no clear D gene. V lost 6 bases and J lost 4, with 13 bases in between. CDR3 length: 13 residues. Germline CDR1 reads MNHNS; CDR2 reads SASEGT. CDR3 coding DNA: TGTGCCAGCAGGCCGCCGGCGGCGTACGAGCAGTACTTC. This translates into CASRPPAAYEQYF.

This clonotype was counted a few times. The V call is TRBV28, the J call TRBJ2-5; possible D gene TRBD2, 6 bases. CDR1 and CDR2 from the germline V gene are MDHEN and SYDVKM. Trimming took off 10 bases at V and 7 bases at J, with 10 bases between the two ends. The CDR3 loop spans 10 amino acids. The CDR3 loop is CATLSGTQYF. CDR3 DNA sequence: TGTGCCACCCTTAGCGGGACCCAGTACTTC.

The chain has TRBV24-1 and TRBJ2-2; D uncertain. Germline CDR1 reads KGHDR; CDR2 reads SFDVKD. The CDR3 covers 15 residues. Trimming removed 2 bases at V and 6 bases at J, with 12 bases between. CDR3 in amino acids: CATSDSPSVSGELFF. CDR3 nucleotides: TGTGCCACCAGTGATTCACCCTCAGTATCCGGGGAGCTGTTTTTT.

The V call is TRBV11-2, the J call TRBJ2-1, with D perhaps matching TRBD2 (6 bases). Germline CDR1 and CDR2: SGHAT and FQNNGV. V was shortened by 5 bases and J by 3 bases, with 11 bases between the two germline ends. The CDR3 runs 14 residues. The DNA of the CDR3 is TGTGCCAGCAGCCGCTGGGGGGTCTACAATGAGCAGTTCTTC. Amino acids: CASSRWGVYNEQFF.

In this sample, this clonotype turned up a few times. The chain combines TRBV20-1 with TRBJ1-4; a weak D match, TRBD1 (6 bases). This CDR3 contains 15 residues. Trimming removed 5 bases at V and 6 bases at J, with 19 bases between. The germline CDR1 and CDR2 sequences are DFQATT and SNEGSKA (reference sequence). CDR3 protein: CSAENPGTPDEKLFF. The DNA of the CDR3 is TGCAGTGCTGAAAATCCCGGGACACCAGATGAAAAACTGTTTTTT.

This clonotype has only a few counts. Relative to the germline gene, one junction end is altered; a read error may explain this. The chain combines TRBV27 with TRBJ1-5, with D perhaps matching TRBD1 (6 bases). The CDR3 is made up of 14 amino acids. CDR1 MNHEY and CDR2 SMNVEV come from the germline V gene (reference sequence). This CDR3 reads CASSLQGSNRPQHF. DNA of the CDR3: TGTGCCAGCAGTTTACAGGGGTCGAATCGGCCCCAGCATTTT.

This clonotype was counted many times. The gene calls are TRBV20-1 and TRBJ1-1, with D perhaps TRBD1 (5 bases). Germline loops: CDR1 DFQATT, CDR2 SNEGSKA (reference sequence). The CDR3 sequence is 12 residues long. Trimming stripped 4 bases from V and 5 bases from J, with 11 bases between. CDR3 protein: CSATGWGTEAFF. The CDR3 nucleotides read TGCAGTGCTACTGGTTGGGGGACTGAAGCTTTCTTT.

J is TRBJ2-2 and V is TRBV7-2; D remains ambiguous. The CDR3 has 12 residues. Germline CDR1 reads SGHTA; CDR2 reads FQGNSA. Trimming removed 6 bases from V and 1 base from J, with 3 bases in between. CDR3 residues: CASRLNTGELFF. CDR3 DNA sequence: TGTGCCAGCAGACTGAACACCGGGGAGCTGTTTTTT.